This T cell receptor beta chain was sequenced during a study of T-cell reconstitution after alpha-beta-depleted transplantation in children. This clonotype was counted a few times. It was with unique molecular identifiers that the TCRbeta library was prepared. MiXCR was run by TCRdb on the PCR reads, yielding one entry per CDR3 protein. The table lists almost 600,000 distinct CDR3 sequences, roughly a quarter of them singletons. V gave up 4 bases and J gave up 3 bases, with 13 bases separating them. Germline CDR1 is DFQATT and CDR2 is SNEGSKA (reference sequence). This CDR3 has 13 residues. The receptor was isolated from a boy less than two years old with Wiskott-Aldrich syndrome, due to receive a stem cell transplant. The J gene is TRBJ2-7, the V gene TRBV20-1; D ambiguous. The material was PBMCs, obtained before TCRalphabeta/CD19-depleted stem cell transplant. CDR3 loop: CSATLEADYEQYF. The CDR3 DNA is TGCAGTGCTACTTTAGAGGCAGACTACGAGCAGTACTTC.